One and the same sample provided the 20 T cell receptor beta chains below, sequenced in a study of cytomegalovirus exposure and HLA in healthy donors. Assay: immunoSEQ multiplex PCR; the TCRdb copy retains only in-frame clones and omits some. The sample lists more than 85,000 clones; roughly 90% were seen once. Sequencing was carried out using PBMCs. The receptors were gathered from a woman in her twenties or thirties in good health and CMV-seropositive.

There are a few counts of this clone. The V call is TRBV2, the J call TRBJ2-7, with 13 bases that match TRBD2. This CDR3 is 15 amino acids long. The ends lost 4 bases at V and 5 bases at J; junction bases unmatched: 5. The germline V gene encodes CDR1 SNHLY and CDR2 FYNNEI. The CDR3 DNA is TGTGCCAGCAGTGCCGGACTAGCGGGGGACGACGAGCAGTACTTC. Encoded protein: CASSAGLAGDDEQYF. Based on the CDR3 plus reference TRBV2 and TRBJ2-7, the full variable domain is EPEVTQTPSHQVTQMGQEVILRCVPISNHLYFYWYRQILGQKVEFLVSFYNNEISEKSEIFDDQFSVERPDGSNFTLKIRSTKLEDSAMYFCASSAGLAGDDEQYFGPGTRLTVT.

This chain connects TRBV19 to TRBJ2-1, with D possibly TRBD1 on 5 matching bases. The length of the CDR3 is 17 residues. CDR1 is LNHDA and CDR2 is SQIVND in the germline V gene (reference sequence). Trimming stripped 3 bases from V and 4 bases from J, with 19 bases between. This chain's CDR3 is CASSISRTRTRYNEQFF. CDR3 coding DNA: TGTGCCAGTAGTATCTCCAGGACACGTACTCGATACAATGAGCAGTTCTTC.

This chain uses TRBV5-1 with TRBJ1-1; tentative D call: TRBD1 (5 bases). The CDR3 is made up of 12 amino acids. V was trimmed by 4 bases and J by 4 bases, leaving 8 bases between them. Germline CDR1 is SGHRS and CDR2 is YFSETQ. CDR3 in amino acids: CASSPDTTEAFF. The CDR3 DNA follows: TGCGCCAGCAGCCCGGACACCACTGAAGCTTTCTTT. Full variable domain (rest looked up from reference TRBV5-1 and TRBJ1-1): KAGVTQTPRYLIKTRGQQVTLSCSPISGHRSVSWYQQTPGQGLQFLFEYFSETQRNKGNFPGRFSGRQFSNSRSEMNVSTLELGDSALYLCASSPDTTEAFFGQGTRLTVV.

The chain employs TRBV2 and TRBJ2-1, with 8 nucleotides matching TRBD2. The junction had 4 bases not matched to a gene; V was cut back by 2 bases and J by 4 bases. The germline V gene encodes CDR1 SNHLY and CDR2 FYNNEI. The CDR3 spans 15 residues. In DNA form, the CDR3 reads TGTGCCAGCAGTGAACGGGGGGGCCGATACAATGAGCAGTTCTTC. Translating it yields CASSERGGRYNEQFF.

This sequence joins TRBV10-1 and TRBJ1-1, with D tentatively TRBD1 (5 bases). The V end lost 5 bases, the J end lost 2 bases, and 21 bases lay between the germline ends. Germline V gene data show CDR1 as WNHNN and CDR2 as SYGVQD (reference sequence). This CDR3 spans 17 amino acids. CDR3 protein: CASSKLMPSQANTEAFF. Written as DNA, the CDR3 is TGCGCCAGCAGTAAGCTGATGCCTTCACAGGCCAACACTGAAGCTTTCTTT.

The chain links TRBV6-1 to TRBJ2-1, with 8 bases fitting TRBD2. The CDR3 is made up of 15 amino acids. V dropped 2 bases and J dropped 0; count of bases not matched to a gene: 0. CDR1 MNHNS and CDR2 SASEGT come from the germline V gene. CDR3 bases: TGTGCCAGCAGTGAACTAGCGGGCTCCTACAATGAGCAGTTCTTC. This sequence encodes CASSELAGSYNEQFF.

This chain links TRBV10-1 with TRBJ1-2, with TRBD1 matching over 9 bases. The length of the CDR3 is 14 residues. Germline CDR1 is WNHNN and CDR2 is SYGVQD (reference sequence). Trimming took 5 bases from V and 8 from J; bases not matched to a gene: 9. CDR3 sequence: CASSQSDRGDGYTF. In DNA form, the CDR3 reads TGCGCCAGCAGTCAATCGGACAGGGGAGACGGCTACACCTTC.

The gene calls are TRBV7-9 and TRBJ2-7, with TRBD1 matching over 7 bases. Germline V CDR1 and CDR2: SEHNR, FQNEAQ (reference sequence). The CDR3 has 13 amino acids. V was clipped by 5 bases and J by 3 bases; unmatched bases: 4. The CDR3 sequence is CASSIGDSYEQYF. The CDR3 nucleotides are TGTGCCAGCAGCATTGGGGACAGCTACGAGCAGTACTTC.

A single count supports this clone. This chain joins TRBV9 and TRBJ2-2; 10 bases agree with TRBD1. The CDR3 extends over 16 amino acids. After removal of 3 bases from V and 6 bases from J, the junction contained 8 bases not matched to a gene. The germline CDR1 and CDR2 sequences are SGDLS and YYNGEE. The CDR3 protein is CASSDRDRGIAGELFF. CDR3 in DNA: TGTGCCAGCAGCGACCGGGACAGGGGTATTGCCGGGGAGCTGTTTTTT.

The J gene is TRBJ2-7, the V gene TRBV2; D is undetermined. Deletions cut 7 bases from V and 2 bases from J, with 9 bases between. Germline lookup yields CDR1 SNHLY and CDR2 FYNNEI. The CDR3 sequence is 12 residues long. CDR3 sequence reads: CASITPTYEQYF. CDR3 DNA sequence: TGTGCCAGCATCACGCCTACCTACGAGCAGTACTTC.

This clone came up a few times. The gene calls are TRBV7-2 and TRBJ2-7, with a possible D match to TRBD1 (6 bases). CDR1 and CDR2 from the germline V gene are SGHTA and FQGNSA. CDR3 length equals 15 residues. V was clipped by 5 bases and J by 2 bases, with 16 bases between them. The CDR3 sequence: CASSLQGSRAYEQYF. In nucleotides, the CDR3 is TGTGCCAGCAGCCTACAGGGTAGCAGAGCCTACGAGCAGTACTTC.

This chain connects TRBV4-2 to TRBJ1-1, with 7 bases matching TRBD1. With V trimmed by 0 bases and J by 4 bases, 5 bases remained unmatched. There are 15 residues in the CDR3. The germline gives CDR1 LGHNA, CDR2 YNFKEQ. Here the CDR3 reads CASSQDYRQGTEAFF. The CDR3, as DNA: TGTGCCAGCAGCCAAGATTATCGACAGGGCACTGAAGCTTTCTTT.

The chain carries TRBV15 and TRBJ1-2; D might be TRBD1 (5 bases). This CDR3 has 13 amino acids. CDR1 and CDR2 (germline): LNHNV, YYDKDF (reference sequence). Trimming pared 5 bases from V and 9 bases from J, leaving 16 bases between. CDR3 bases: TGTGCCACCAGCGTCGGGCAGGGTCGGAGCTACACCTTC. Its protein is CATSVGQGRSYTF.

The chain recombines TRBV30 with TRBJ2-2, with 7 bases identical to TRBD2. CDR3 size: 15 residues. J gave up 1 base and V 5 bases, and 7 bases lay outside the gene matches. Germline loops: CDR1 GTSNPN, CDR2 SVGIG (reference sequence). The CDR3 is CAWAWGGRNTGELFF. CDR3 coding DNA: TGTGCCTGGGCCTGGGGGGGAAGGAACACCGGGGAGCTGTTTTTT.

A few counts support this clone. The V and J genes are TRBV2 and TRBJ2-5; no firm D call. V was shortened by 7 bases and J by 1 base, with 10 bases between the two germline ends. CDR3 size: 13 residues. CDR1 is SNHLY, CDR2 FYNNEI, per germline. The CDR3 loop reads CASKQDFQETQYF. Here the CDR3 DNA reads TGTGCCAGCAAGCAGGATTTCCAAGAGACCCAGTACTTC.

The V gene is TRBV6-1, the J gene TRBJ1-3, with D unclear. V was pared by 4 bases and J by 3 bases, with 10 bases between. This CDR3 region has 14 residues. Germline CDR1 MNHNS, CDR2 SASEGT. The CDR3 DNA follows: TGTGCCAGCAGTGCAACATTCGATGGAAACACCATATATTTT. Amino acids: CASSATFDGNTIYF.

The rearrangement joins TRBV7-8 to TRBJ1-4, with D maybe TRBD1 (6 bases). CDR1 and CDR2 from the germline V gene are SGHVS and FQNEAQ. The CDR3 consists of 15 residues. V gave up 2 bases and J gave up 7 bases, with 14 bases separating them. CDR3 residues: CASSLSAGELEKLFF. The CDR3 DNA sequence: TGTGCCAGCAGCTTATCGGCAGGGGAACTTGAAAAACTGTTTTTT.

The chain recombines TRBV5-1 with TRBJ1-2; maybe TRBD1 (6 bases). The germline gives CDR1 SGHRS, CDR2 YFSETQ. With 4 bases removed from V and 7 bases from J, the gap between germline ends came to 17 bases. The CDR3 sequence is 14 residues long. In DNA form, the CDR3 reads TGCGCCAGCAGCATGGCAGGGGAGGGTTCTGGCTACACCTTC. The encoded protein is CASSMAGEGSGYTF.

The chain combines TRBV9 with TRBJ1-2; D is uncertain. V was clipped by 3 bases and J by 10 bases, with 19 bases between them. The germline gives CDR1 SGDLS, CDR2 YYNGEE. The CDR3 consists of 14 residues. The DNA of the CDR3 is TGTGCCAGCAGCGCAAGGTCCGGGGAGGTCGACTACACCTTC. It translates to CASSARSGEVDYTF.

This clone occurred once. The CDR3 DNA sequence: TGTGCCTGGAGCCCACAGGGGAATCAGCCCCAGCATTTT. Translating gives CAWSPQGNQPQHF. V and J are TRBV30 and TRBJ1-5; TRBD1 matches at 7 bases. The J segment lost 4 bases and the V segment lost 3 bases, leaving 3 bases of the junction unmatched. The CDR3 sequence is 13 residues long. The germline CDR1 and CDR2 sequences are GTSNPN and SVGIG (reference sequence).